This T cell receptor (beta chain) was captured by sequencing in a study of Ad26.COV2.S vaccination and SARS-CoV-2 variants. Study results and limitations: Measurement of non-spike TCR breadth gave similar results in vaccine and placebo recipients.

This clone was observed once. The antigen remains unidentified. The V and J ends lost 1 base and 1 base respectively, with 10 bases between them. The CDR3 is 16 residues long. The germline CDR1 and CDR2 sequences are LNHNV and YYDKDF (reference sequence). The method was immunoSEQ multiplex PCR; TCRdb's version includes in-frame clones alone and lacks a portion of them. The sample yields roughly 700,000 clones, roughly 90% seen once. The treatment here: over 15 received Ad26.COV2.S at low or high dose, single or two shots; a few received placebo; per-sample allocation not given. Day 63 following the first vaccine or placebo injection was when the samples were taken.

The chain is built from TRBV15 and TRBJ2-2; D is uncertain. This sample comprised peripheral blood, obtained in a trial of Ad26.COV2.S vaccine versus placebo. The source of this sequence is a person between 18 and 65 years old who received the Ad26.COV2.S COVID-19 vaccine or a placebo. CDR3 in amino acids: CATSRGGGLNTGELFF. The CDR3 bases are TGTGCCACCAGCAGAGGTGGCGGATTGAACACCGGGGAGCTGTTTTTT.